This TCR beta chain was documented in a study of blood T cell repertoires in COVID-19. Study-level background: There were acute and convalescent COVID-19 samples, and they came from the United States, Italy and Spain. T cells, B-cell-depleted T cells, or PBMCs supplied cDNA or gDNA.

Authors' analysis steps: Counts of nucleated cells, estimated from reference gene primer amplification, were obtained. Profiled with immunoSEQ multiplex PCR; TCRdb holds only in-frame clones, not every one. The V and J calls and clone size are taken from that table; D and trimming were inferred from the DNA. The sample records around 100,000 clones, roughly 90% being singletons. Per the germline V gene, CDR1 is LNHDA and CDR2 is SQIVND (reference sequence). The length of the CDR3 is 13 residues. V was shortened by 6 bases and J by 4 bases, with 12 bases between the two germline ends. The chain combines TRBV19 with TRBJ1-2; possible D gene TRBD1, 5 bases. The sample taken for sequencing was peripheral blood. This clonotype originated in a man between 50 and 59 years old with active COVID-19. This chain's CDR3 is CASREPGGYGYTF. The CDR3 nucleotides are TGTGCCAGTAGAGAGCCGGGGGGCTATGGCTACACCTTC.